What follows are 32 T cell receptor beta chains derived from one specimen sequenced in a study of cytomegalovirus exposure and HLA in healthy donors. The PCR employed 60 Vbeta primers together with 13 Jbeta primers. Libraries were prepared by immunoSEQ multiplex PCR; TCRdb keeps only in-frame clonotypes and omits some of them. The sample contains some 90,000 clones, roughly 81% of which appear only once. Sequencing was done on a sample of PBMCs. The receptors derive from a man aged 40-49 years in good health and CMV-seronegative.

The chain recombines TRBV6-5 with TRBJ2-7, with 7 bases identical to TRBD2. V was clipped by 6 bases and J by 3 bases; unmatched bases: 2. Per germline, CDR1 MNHEY and CDR2 SVGAGI. The CDR3 covers 12 residues. The CDR3 DNA is TGTGCCAGCAGGGGGGGGGTCTACGAGCAGTACTTC. This gives the protein CASRGGVYEQYF.

The chain is built from TRBV2 and TRBJ1-4; 8 bases fit TRBD1. The CDR3 consists of 15 residues. J was trimmed by 2 bases and V by 6 bases; bases with no gene match: 5. Per germline, CDR1 SNHLY and CDR2 FYNNEI. The CDR3 loop is CASRSRGHTNEKLFF. In DNA form, the CDR3 reads TGTGCCAGCAGGAGCAGGGGGCACACTAATGAAAAACTGTTTTTT.

V gene TRBV27 combines with J gene TRBJ1-2, with a tentative D call TRBD1 (6 bases). Trimming removed 5 bases at V and 6 bases at J, with 19 bases between. Germline V gives CDR1 MNHEY, CDR2 SMNVEV (reference sequence). The CDR3 runs 15 residues. CDR3 sequence reads: CASSNTGTKVHGYTF. DNA of the CDR3: TGTGCCAGCAGTAACACCGGGACAAAGGTCCATGGCTACACCTTC.

The table lists this clone with a few counts. The chain is built from TRBV5-1 and TRBJ1-2, with D possibly TRBD1 on 5 matching bases. This CDR3 comprises 13 residues. The V gene lost 0 bases and the J gene lost 8 bases, with 11 bases spanning the gap. CDR1 is SGHRS and CDR2 is YFSETQ in the germline V gene. CDR3: CASSLGWGEGYTF. The CDR3, as DNA: TGCGCCAGCAGCTTGGGGTGGGGCGAGGGCTACACCTTC.

The chain employs TRBV19 and TRBJ2-2; 8 bases map to TRBD1. The germline gives CDR1 LNHDA, CDR2 SQIVND (reference sequence). The CDR3 is 16 residues long. V shed 6 bases and J 0 bases; nucleotides not matched to a gene: 6. The CDR3 is CASRTQGQANTGELFF. The DNA of the CDR3 is TGTGCCAGTAGAACCCAGGGACAGGCGAACACCGGGGAGCTGTTTTTT.

This clone was found a few times. V gene TRBV6-4 combines with J gene TRBJ2-1, with a weak D call TRBD1 (6 bases). Trimming left V 4 bases short and J 4 bases short, with 14 bases between. Germline V CDR1 and CDR2: MRHNA, SNTAGT. This CDR3 is built from 15 residues. The CDR3 nucleotides are TGTGCCAGCAGTGTAGAAGGGGGAGTATACAATGAGCAGTTCTTC. Residues: CASSVEGGVYNEQFF.

The chain is built from TRBV2 and TRBJ2-5, with TRBD2 as a possible D gene (6 bases). The J call is in doubt because the DNA end fits TRBJ2-7 better. CDR3 length equals 14 residues. Per the germline V gene, CDR1 is SNHLY and CDR2 is FYNNEI. The CDR3 region has the DNA TGTGCCAGCAGTACGGGAGAAGGTAGCTACGAGCAGTACTTC. Its protein is CASSTGEGSYEQYF.

The chain recombines TRBV6-1 with TRBJ2-3, with 7 nucleotides matching TRBD2. Germline V gene data show CDR1 as MNHNS and CDR2 as SASEGT. The trim removed 0 bases at V and 2 bases at J, leaving 2 bases unmatched. This CDR3 contains 15 residues. In nucleotides, the CDR3 is TGTGCCAGCAGTGAAGCCGGGGGGTACACAGATACGCAGTATTTT. Protein sequence: CASSEAGGYTDTQYF.

This clone was seen only a few times. The rearrangement joins TRBV5-1 to TRBJ1-1; D is perhaps TRBD1 (5 bases). Deletions cut 4 bases from V and 1 base from J, with 14 bases between. This CDR3 is 15 amino acids long. The V gene's germline CDR1 is SGHRS and CDR2 YFSETQ. The DNA of the CDR3 is TGCGCCAGCAGCGCAGCTGGGGCAAAGAACACTGAAGCTTTCTTT. Translation gives CASSAAGAKNTEAFF.

This chain uses TRBV9 with TRBJ2-2; 9 nucleotides match TRBD1. The V and J ends lost 6 bases and 5 bases, in that order; junction bases with no gene match: 8. Germline CDR1 SGDLS, CDR2 YYNGEE. CDR3 length: 15 residues. As DNA, the CDR3 is TGTGCCAGCACCGCGGGACAGGGTAGTACCGGGGAGCTGTTTTTT. As protein: CASTAGQGSTGELFF.

V usage is TRBV4-1 and J usage is TRBJ2-3; D gene ambiguous. Germline V gene sequence: CDR1 MGHRA, CDR2 YSYEKL. This CDR3 contains 16 residues. V lost 8 bases and J lost 0, with 18 bases in between. For the CDR3, the DNA is TGCGCCAGCGGCGGTATAGACTGGATAAGCACAGATACGCAGTATTTT. Protein product: CASGGIDWISTDTQYF.

The rearrangement links TRBV11-1 to TRBJ2-2, with D unresolved. Germline CDR1 and CDR2: SGHAT and FQDESV (reference sequence). The CDR3 is made up of 13 amino acids. V was trimmed by 5 bases and J by 5 bases, leaving 9 bases between them. CDR3 protein: CASSPPRTGELFF. CDR3 in DNA: TGTGCCAGCAGCCCCCCCCGGACCGGGGAGCTGTTTTTT. The complete variable domain, with remaining parts taken from reference TRBV11-1 and TRBJ2-2, reads EAEVAQSPRYKITEKSQAVAFWCDPISGHATLYWYRQILGQGPELLVQFQDESVVDDSQLPKDRFSAERLKGVDSTLKIQPAELGDSAMYLCASSPPRTGELFFGEGSRLTVL.

As DNA, the CDR3 is TGTGCCAGCAGCTTGGTACCGGCCGAAACTATCCTCTACGAGCAGTACTTC. It specifies CASSLVPAETILYEQYF. The gene calls are TRBV5-5 and TRBJ2-5; no reliable D call. The DNA matches TRBJ2-7 better at its end, which makes the J call doubtful. Germline CDR1 SGHKS, CDR2 YYEKEE (reference sequence). This CDR3 comprises 17 residues.

The chain is built from TRBV19 and TRBJ2-3, with a tentative D call TRBD2 (6 bases). The CDR3 runs 19 residues. Germline V gives CDR1 LNHDA, CDR2 SQIVND (reference sequence). V was trimmed by 3 bases and J by 1 base, leaving 23 bases between them. CDR3 residues: CASSIGVGGAPGGTDTQYF. For the CDR3, the DNA is TGTGCCAGTAGTATCGGAGTGGGAGGCGCGCCGGGCGGCACAGATACGCAGTATTTT.

The chain combines TRBV21-1 with TRBJ2-5; the table gives TRBD2 as D, unverified against the DNA. TRBV21-1 corresponds to a pseudogene. The CDR3 covers 16 residues. The CDR3 reads CASSKDGTTPLETQYF. The CDR3 DNA reads TGTGCCAGCAGCAAAGACGGTACTACCCCTCTAGAGACCCAGTACTTC.

This chain links TRBV9 with TRBJ2-5; 9 bases are a match to TRBD2. CDR3 length: 17 amino acids. Looked up from germline, CDR1 is SGDLS and CDR2 is YYNGEE. The junction had 11 bases not matched to a gene; V was cut back by 0 bases and J by 5 bases. In DNA form, the CDR3 reads TGTGCCAGCAGCGTAGGGCCTCGCGGGGGGGCCCGGGAGACCCAGTACTTC. It yields the protein CASSVGPRGGARETQYF.

The chain couples TRBV6-9 to TRBJ1-4, with 10 nucleotides matching TRBD1. Germline lookup yields CDR1 MNHGY and CDR2 SVAAGI. V shed 0 bases and J 7 bases; nucleotides not matched to a gene: 5. The CDR3 runs to 16 residues. This CDR3 is CASSYSSGTGVEKLFF. DNA for the CDR3: TGTGCCAGCAGTTATTCTTCCGGGACAGGGGTTGAAAAACTGTTTTTT.

The table lists this clone with a count of one. This chain uses TRBV27 with TRBJ2-1, with 7 bases aligning to TRBD2. The germline gives CDR1 MNHEY, CDR2 SMNVEV (reference sequence). J was trimmed by 6 bases and V by 5 bases; bases with no gene match: 7. This CDR3 comprises 14 residues. CDR3 residues: CASSLRGLFNEQFF. The CDR3 DNA is TGTGCCAGCAGTCTTCGGGGACTATTCAATGAGCAGTTCTTC.

The V call is TRBV13, the J call TRBJ1-2; no definite D call. V was pared by 0 bases and J by 0 bases, with 8 bases between. The germline gives CDR1 PRHDT, CDR2 FYEKMQ (reference sequence). This CDR3 region has 15 residues. The CDR3 loop reads CASSLGQLANYGYTF. In nucleotides, the CDR3 is TGTGCCAGCAGCTTAGGACAGTTAGCTAACTATGGCTACACCTTC.

This clone turned up a few times. V and J are TRBV28 and TRBJ2-7; tentative D call: TRBD1 (6 bases). The germline V gene has CDR1 MDHEN and CDR2 SYDVKM. The CDR3 covers 17 residues. Trimming took off 5 bases at V and 1 base at J, with 21 bases between the two ends. CDR3 region: CASSRNIIGTSSYEQYF. The CDR3 DNA sequence: TGTGCCAGCAGTCGGAACATCATCGGGACATCGTCCTACGAGCAGTACTTC.

The chain employs TRBV6-1 and TRBJ2-5, with unresolved D. TRBJ2-7 explains the end of the DNA better; the J call may be wrong. This CDR3 has 15 residues. Germline V CDR1 and CDR2: MNHNS, SASEGT. The CDR3 DNA reads TGTGCCAGCAGTGAAGAGAGGTTAGCCTACTACGAGCAGTACTTC. Protein sequence: CASSEERLAYYEQYF.

This sequence joins TRBV4-2 and TRBJ2-5; D is uncertain. V shed 0 bases and J shed 0 bases, with 8 bases lying between them. The V gene's germline CDR1 is LGHNA and CDR2 YNFKEQ. This CDR3 contains 15 residues. CDR3 in amino acids: CASSQDLADQETQYF. DNA for the CDR3: TGTGCCAGCAGCCAAGATTTGGCGGACCAAGAGACCCAGTACTTC.

The chain has TRBV7-9 and TRBJ2-1, with D perhaps TRBD2 (6 bases). The germline V and J ends were trimmed by 1 base and 13 bases, with 11 bases remaining between them. The germline CDR1 and CDR2 sequences are SEHNR and FQNEAQ (reference sequence). CDR3 size: 12 residues. DNA of the CDR3: TGTGCCAGCAGCTTAGTGCGGGGCGAACAGTTCTTC. It encodes CASSLVRGEQFF.

CDR3 bases: TGCGCCAGCAGCTTGGCCGGGGGGGGACTCACAGATACGCAGTATTTT. Its translation: CASSLAGGGLTDTQYF. The gene calls are TRBV5-1 and TRBJ2-3; 8 bases line up with TRBD2. Germline CDR1 reads SGHRS; CDR2 reads YFSETQ. CDR3 size: 16 residues. The trim removed 0 bases at V and 2 bases at J, leaving 5 bases unmatched.

The chain carries TRBV19 and TRBJ2-1; 9 nucleotides align to TRBD2. From germline, CDR1 is LNHDA and CDR2 SQIVND (reference sequence). V lost 3 bases to trimming and J lost 9 bases; unmatched junction nucleotides: 9. CDR3 size: 15 residues. In nucleotides, the CDR3 is TGTGCCAGTAGTATTTTTCGCGGGGGGGTCGGTGAGCAGTTCTTC. Translation gives CASSIFRGGVGEQFF.

This clone occurred a few times. The chain uses TRBV5-1 and TRBJ1-1; TRBD1 matches at 7 bases. The CDR3 spans 13 residues. Germline-derived CDR1 and CDR2 are SGHRS and YFSETQ. V lost 7 bases and J lost 1; bases outside the gene matches: 4. The CDR3 protein is CASGGTENTEAFF. The CDR3 bases are TGCGCCAGCGGCGGGACAGAGAACACTGAAGCTTTCTTT.

This clone was picked up one time. This rearrangement joins TRBV6-1 to TRBJ2-3; TRBD2 matches 10 bases. With 7 bases clipped from V and 0 bases from J, the junction kept 1 base outside the gene matches. The CDR3 runs 14 residues. From germline, CDR1 is MNHNS and CDR2 SASEGT. CDR3 DNA: TGTGCCAGCATTAGCGGGGGGAGCACAGATACGCAGTATTTT. Translation: CASISGGSTDTQYF.

About this clone itself: At one end, the junction sequence differs from germline, possibly due to a read error. The genes are TRBV2 and TRBJ2-7, with D perhaps matching TRBD1 (6 bases). The germline CDR1 and CDR2 sequences are SNHLY and FYNNEI. This CDR3 has 14 amino acids. This CDR3 reads CVSQSGGSSYEQYF. CDR3 sequence (DNA): TGTGTCAGCCAAAGTGGGGGCAGCTCCTACGAGCAGTACTTC.

The rearrangement links TRBV11-2 to TRBJ2-3, with 9 bases matching TRBD1. Germline CDR1 and CDR2: SGHAT and FQNNGV. J gave up 2 bases and V 5 bases, and 8 bases lay outside the gene matches. This CDR3 contains 16 residues. The CDR3: CASSQGTGSYTDTQYF. CDR3 in DNA: TGTGCCAGCAGCCAGGGGACAGGGAGCTACACAGATACGCAGTATTTT. Drawing the rest from reference TRBV11-2 and TRBJ2-3, the complete variable domain is EAGVAQSPRYKIIEKRQSVAFWCNPISGHATLYWYQQILGQGPKLLIQFQNNGVVDDSQLPKDRFSAERLKGVDSTLKIQPAKLEDSAVYLCASSQGTGSYTDTQYFGPGTRLTVL.

The V and J genes are TRBV7-9 and TRBJ2-2; the match to TRBD1 covers 8 bases. Germline assignment: CDR1 SEHNR and CDR2 FQNEAQ (reference sequence). This CDR3 contains 18 residues. Germline trimming cut 2 bases from V and 0 bases from J; bases unmatched to any gene: 8. This chain's CDR3 is CASSLPLDRGPNTGELFF. CDR3 bases: TGTGCCAGCAGCTTACCGCTCGACAGGGGTCCGAACACCGGGGAGCTGTTTTTT.

This clone was counted once. This sequence joins TRBV2 and TRBJ2-2, with TRBD1 matching 9 bases. Germline values: CDR1 SNHLY, CDR2 FYNNEI. The CDR3 spans 16 residues. The ends lost 5 bases at V and 4 bases at J; junction bases unmatched: 8. CDR3 DNA sequence: TGTGCCAGCAGTTACCCGGGACAGGGAATCACCGGGGAGCTGTTTTTT. Translation gives CASSYPGQGITGELFF.

This clone turned up a few times. This chain uses TRBV5-5 with TRBJ2-7, with TRBD2 matching 13 bases. V trimming: 3 bases; J trimming: 3 bases; junction bases outside the gene matches: 3. Germline assignment: CDR1 SGHKS and CDR2 YYEKEE (reference sequence). This CDR3 comprises 15 residues. The CDR3 spells CASSSRLAGGYEQYF. The CDR3 nucleotides read TGTGCCAGCAGCTCCCGACTAGCGGGGGGCTACGAGCAGTACTTC.